This TCR beta chain was sequenced during a study of shared T cell receptors in the human thymus. The assay was immunoSEQ multiplex PCR, and TCRdb's table has in-frame clones only and misses some. The table shows roughly 410,000 clones, with around 95% occurring only once. Remarks on this clone: Mismatch with germline at one junction end may stem from a read error.

This receptor was taken from a human donor. Sequencing was performed on thymocytes.

CDR3 DNA: TGCAGTGCTAGAGATCTGGGACAGGCGGATTTC. Translated: CSARDLGQADF. The rearrangement links TRBV20-1 to TRBJ1-2, with 8 bases fitting TRBD1. The CDR3 consists of 11 residues. CDR1 and CDR2 (germline): DFQATT, SNEGSKA (reference sequence).